This TCR beta chain was obtained from a study of OX40 agonist ivuxolimab in advanced cancers. The overall study: Patients received intravenous ivuxolimab every 2 weeks at 0.01 to 10 mg/kg.

Overall study results and limits: Nonresponders included some who also had low normalized T-cell clonal expansion. Partial responders at 0.1-3.0 mg/kg showed near-lowest clonal expansion.

On this clone: Its specificity is not known.

The assay was immunoSEQ multiplex PCR, and TCRdb's table has in-frame clones only and misses some. The sample includes more than 85,000 clones, roughly 87% of them seen just once. This clonotype originated in an adult with an advanced solid tumor such as melanoma, head and neck, liver or kidney cancer. This material consisted of CD4+ or CD8+ T cells sorted from blood, taken in a trial of the OX40 agonist ivuxolimab.

In DNA, the CDR3 is TGTGCCATCAGTGAGTTCCAATCCCCATACGAGCAGTACTTC. Protein product: CAISEFQSPYEQYF. The genes are TRBV10-3 and TRBJ2-7; D call uncertain. Germline values: CDR1 ENHRY, CDR2 SYGVKD. Deletions cut 1 base from V and 4 bases from J, with 11 bases between. The CDR3 is 14 amino acids.